Listed below are T cell receptor beta chains from one sample, sequenced in a study of blood T cell repertoires in COVID-19. The table came from immunoSEQ multiplex PCR; TCRdb's copy has only in-frame clones and leaves some out. The data show roughly 220,000 clones, approximately 83% seen once. Material: PBMCs or T cells enriched from blood (not recorded which). Source of these receptors: a woman between 40 and 50 years old with acute COVID-19. Each CDR3 is given with its conserved first and last residue. The D gene is left open where the match is weak. Clone size is not always given. Where it is, it says once, few, many or a class for expanded clones.

abundance	j_gene	d_gene	v_gene	CDR3aa	CDR3nt
.	TRBJ2-2	TRBD2	TRBV11-2	CASSPVGGLGDGELFF	TGTGCCAGCAGCCCTGTGGGGGGACTAGGGGACGGGGAGCTGTTTTTT
.	TRBJ2-5	TRBD1	TRBV6-6	CASSYGGQAIETQYF	TGTGCCAGCAGTTACGGGGGACAGGCGATAGAGACCCAGTACTTC
.	TRBJ2-7	TRBD1	TRBV10-2	CASSESGQQSYEQYF	TGCGCCAGCAGTGAGTCGGGACAGCAAAGCTACGAGCAGTACTTC
.	TRBJ2-3	.	TRBV28	CASSLTQSTDTQYF	TGTGCCAGCAGTCTTACCCAGTCCACAGATACGCAGTATTTT
once	TRBJ2-1	TRBD2	TRBV6-5	CASSYSLAGVGEQFF	TGTGCCAGCAGTTACTCACTAGCGGGAGTGGGCGAGCAGTTCTTC
.	TRBJ1-3	.	TRBV20-1	CSASARGTGNTIYF	TGCAGTGCTAGTGCACGAGGGACTGGAAACACCATATATTTT
.	TRBJ1-1	TRBD1	TRBV2	CASSPGGTGGFDTEAFF	TGTGCCAGCAGCCCTGGGGGGACAGGGGGCTTCGACACTGAAGCTTTCTTT
.	TRBJ2-1	TRBD2	TRBV9	CASSGGLAGRGEQFF	TGTGCCAGCAGCGGCGGACTAGCGGGGAGGGGTGAGCAGTTCTTC
few	TRBJ1-1	.	TRBV7-3	CASSFGTGDSEAFF	TGTGCCAGCAGCTTCGGGACCGGGGACTCTGAAGCTTTCTTT
.	TRBJ2-2	TRBD2	TRBV5-1	CASSFLAGEGNGELFF	TGCGCCAGCAGCTTCCTAGCGGGAGAAGGAAACGGGGAGCTGTTTTTT
few	TRBJ2-3	.	TRBV7-3	CASSAQGSGRGGDTQYF	TGTGCCAGCAGCGCACAGGGGAGCGGGAGAGGAGGGGATACGCAGTATTTT
.	TRBJ1-2	.	TRBV18	CASSPGQGSIYGYTF	TGTGCCAGCTCACCAGGCCAGGGGTCGATTTATGGCTACACCTTC
.	TRBJ1-1	.	TRBV28	CASAPWGEGTEAFF	TGTGCCAGCGCCCCTTGGGGGGAAGGGACTGAAGCTTTCTTT
.	TRBJ1-3	.	TRBV6-4	CASSDPKLEGAGNTIYF	TGTGCCAGCAGTGACCCGAAGTTGGAGGGAGCTGGAAACACCATATATTTT
.	TRBJ2-5	TRBD1	TRBV13	CASSPGTGKETQYF	TGTGCCAGCAGCCCCGGGACAGGGAAAGAGACCCAGTACTTC
.	TRBJ2-2	TRBD2	TRBV19	CASSKSGLAGPPGELFF	TGTGCCAGTAGTAAAAGCGGACTAGCGGGACCTCCCGGGGAGCTGTTTTTT
.	TRBJ2-2	TRBD2	TRBV7-3	CASTNLAGGGTGELFF	TGTGCCAGCACCAATCTAGCGGGAGGCGGCACCGGGGAGCTGTTTTTT
.	TRBJ1-1	TRBD1	TRBV7-3	CASSSGNRGRRGTEAFF	TGTGCCAGCAGCTCCGGGAACAGGGGGCGAAGGGGGACTGAAGCTTTCTTT
once	TRBJ1-1	.	TRBV29-1	CSGLGQVNTEAFF	TGCAGCGGCCTTGGACAAGTGAACACTGAAGCTTTCTTT
once	TRBJ2-7	.	TRBV7-9	CASSVSGEQYF	TGTGCCAGCAGCGTTAGCGGCGAGCAGTACTTC
.	TRBJ2-5	.	TRBV3-1/TRBV3-2	CASSQGVLRAGIETQYF	TGTGCCAGCAGCCAAGGGGTTCTACGGGCGGGAATTGAGACCCAGTACTTC
.	TRBJ2-5	.	TRBV6-5	CASSYSTARDTQYF	TGTGCCAGCAGTTACTCGACGGCACGGGATACCCAGTACTTC
.	TRBJ2-3	.	TRBV4-2	CASSQRGGTTTDTQYF	TGTGCCAGCAGCCAAAGAGGGGGGACTACCACAGATACGCAGTATTTT
once	TRBJ2-2	TRBD1	TRBV6-6	CASNRGDTGTGELFF	TGTGCCAGCAACAGGGGGGACACGGGGACCGGGGAGCTGTTTTTT
.	TRBJ2-3	.	TRBV7-2	CASTPGVTQYF	TGTGCCAGCACCCCAGGGGTTACGCAGTATTTT
.	TRBJ1-4	TRBD1	TRBV28	CASSRGQGSTNEKLFF	TGTGCCAGCAGTCGCGGACAGGGATCAACTAATGAAAAACTGTTTTTT
.	TRBJ2-2	.	TRBV24-1	CATSDGPGISGNTGELFF	TGTGCCACCAGTGATGGGCCGGGGATTAGCGGGAACACCGGGGAGCTGTTTTTT
.	TRBJ2-1	.	TRBV13	CASSSRGNEQFF	TGTGCCAGCAGCTCGAGGGGGAATGAGCAGTTCTTC
.	TRBJ1-5	.	TRBV6-7	CASTLNIEQENQPQHF	TGTGCCAGCACCCTCAACATTGAACAGGAGAATCAGCCCCAGCATTTT
.	TRBJ2-2	.	TRBV7-2	CASSSRLVTTGELFF	TGTGCCAGCAGCTCCCGACTGGTGACCACCGGGGAGCTGTTTTTT
.	TRBJ2-1	.	TRBV27	CASSLGVGGQFF	TGTGCCAGCAGTTTAGGGGTTGGAGGGCAGTTCTTC
.	TRBJ2-7	.	TRBV28	CASSPTGSREQYF	TGTGCCAGCAGTCCCACGGGTTCCCGCGAGCAGTACTTC
.	TRBJ2-1	TRBD2	TRBV7-2	CASSLLRSGRPQGYNEQFF	TGTGCCAGCAGCCTGCTTCGGAGCGGGAGGCCCCAGGGTTACAATGAGCAGTTCTTC
.	TRBJ2-3	.	TRBV6-5	CASSPGRVGTDTQYF	TGTGCCAGCAGCCCGGGAAGGGTAGGGACAGATACGCAGTATTTT
once	TRBJ2-7	TRBD2	TRBV5-1	CASSLGSLAGFYEQYF	TGCGCCAGCAGCTTGGGTTCACTAGCGGGATTCTACGAGCAGTACTTC
.	TRBJ2-7	TRBD1	TRBV18	CASSRTTGDEQYF	TGTGCCAGCTCACGAACGACAGGGGACGAGCAGTACTTC
.	TRBJ1-1	.	TRBV15	CATSSLRGFGAEAFF	TGTGCCACCAGCTCGCTACGGGGGTTTGGTGCTGAAGCTTTCTTT
.	TRBJ1-1	.	TRBV10-2	CASSESIVVQGTEAFF	TGCGCCAGCAGTGAGTCGATAGTGGTCCAGGGGACTGAAGCTTTCTTT
.	TRBJ2-7	.	TRBV6-5	CASSYRDKVAYEQYF	TGTGCCAGCAGTTACCGGGACAAAGTTGCATACGAGCAGTACTTC
.	TRBJ1-6	TRBD1	TRBV15	CATSREQGIASPLHF	TGTGCCACCAGCAGAGAACAGGGGATTGCTTCACCCCTCCACTTT
once	TRBJ2-7	TRBD2	TRBV7-8	CASSRAGGPVEQYF	TGTGCCAGCAGCCGAGCGGGAGGGCCGGTAGAGCAGTACTTC
.	TRBJ1-2	.	TRBV28	CASSLKRYYGYTF	TGTGCCAGCAGTTTGAAACGGTACTATGGCTACACCTTC
.	TRBJ2-1	.	TRBV29-1	CSVGRQISSYNEQFF	TGCAGCGTTGGGAGACAGATCAGCTCCTACAATGAGCAGTTCTTC
once	TRBJ2-5	.	TRBV5-4	CASSPGRGETQYF	TGTGCCAGCAGCCCAGGTAGGGGAGAGACCCAGTACTTC
.	TRBJ2-2	TRBD1	TRBV2	CASRPGQGSTGELFF	TGTGCCAGCAGGCCCGGACAGGGAAGCACCGGGGAGCTGTTTTTT
.	TRBJ2-7	TRBD1	TRBV7-8	CASSLDRASYEQYF	TGTGCCAGCAGCTTGGACAGGGCAAGCTACGAGCAGTACTTC